This TCR beta chain was captured in a study of T cells in Graves' hyperthyroidism and ophthalmopathy. General study points: Ophthalmopathy onset followed model prediction by a median about six months.

Germline CDR1 is SQVTM and CDR2 is ANQGSEA. CDR3 length equals 13 residues. As concerns this clonotype: Its antigen is unknown.

RNA transcripts yielded amplified TCR beta CDR3 regions. Carried out on the TCR CDR3, a first-round RT-PCR used the HTBI primer set. TCRdb processed the multiplex PCR reads anew with MiXCR; each CDR3 protein has one entry. Among hundreds of thousands of distinct CDR3 sequences listed, under 60% were seen once. The chain couples TRBV29-1 to TRBJ1-5; no reliable D call. The TCR comes from a woman younger than 30 with Graves' hyperthyroidism. The sample consisted of peripheral blood or thyroid tissue (not recorded which). This CDR3 is CRFGGLGNQPQHF. CDR3 bases: TGCAGGTTCGGTGGGCTTGGGAATCAGCCCCAGCATTTT. Full variable domain (missing parts from reference TRBV29-1 and TRBJ1-5): SAVISQKPSRDICQRGTSLTIQCQVDSQVTMMFWYRQQPGQSLTLIATANQGSEATYESGFVIDKFPISRPNLTFSTLTVSNMSPEDSSIYLCRFGGLGNQPQHFGDGTRLSIL.